Below, one T cell receptor (beta chain) is given with its context. Its antigen is currently unknown. V dropped 2 bases and J dropped 2 bases, with 8 bases sitting between them. Germline V gene data show CDR1 as MNHNS and CDR2 as SASEGT. The CDR3 runs 14 residues. The data were taken from a study of shared clonotypes between healthy human individuals. Points from the study as a whole: All-four-donor shared clonotypes had higher generation probabilities than non-shared clonotypes did.

The protocol was immunoSEQ multiplex PCR, while the TCRdb copy is restricted to in-frame clones and leaves out a portion. The repertoire consists of some 2 million clones, with around 95% occurring once and the leading ten covering 0.13%. The specimen was naive CD4+ T cells sorted from blood. The subset is: CD45RA+ positively selected. The J gene is TRBJ2-3, the V gene TRBV6-1; D uncertain. The TCR comes from a man younger than 30 in good health. Here the CDR3 DNA reads TGTGCCAGCAGTGAAAATGGAGTCACAGATACGCAGTATTTT. It translates to CASSENGVTDTQYF.